One and the same sample provided the 10 T cell receptor beta chains below, sequenced in a study of cytomegalovirus exposure and HLA in healthy donors. Sequencing used immunoSEQ multiplex PCR; TCRdb keeps in-frame clones, though not all of them. The repertoire consists of about 330,000 clones, with about nine tenths occurring once and the leading ten covering around 0.8%. The material sequenced was PBMCs. The receptors derive from a woman in her late teens or twenties in good health and CMV-seronegative.

The chain combines TRBV4-1 with TRBJ1-5; D ambiguous. With 2 bases removed from V and 6 bases from J, the gap between germline ends came to 8 bases. This CDR3 region has 13 residues. Germline CDR1 and CDR2: MGHRA and YSYEKL. This chain's CDR3 is CASSQTGSQPQHF. CDR3 coding DNA: TGCGCCAGCAGCCAAACGGGGTCTCAGCCCCAGCATTTT.

This clone was observed once. The rearrangement uses TRBV7-2 and TRBJ1-5; D is unresolved. CDR1 is SGHTA, CDR2 FQGNSA, per germline. The ends were cut back, 8 bases at V and 4 bases at J, with 12 bases in the middle. This CDR3 has 13 residues. The CDR3 spells CASATGGNQPQHF. The CDR3 coding sequence is TGTGCCAGCGCCACCGGAGGTAATCAGCCCCAGCATTTT.

This clone was detected many times. The chain uses TRBV15 and TRBJ2-7; 14 nucleotides align to TRBD2. This CDR3 is 15 amino acids long. J was trimmed by 5 bases and V by 0 bases; bases with no gene match: 0. Germline loops: CDR1 LNHNV, CDR2 YYDKDF (reference sequence). CDR3 in DNA: TGTGCCACCAGCAGAGAGGGACTAGCGGGAGACGAGCAGTACTTC. This translates into CATSREGLAGDEQYF.

This clone came up a few times. The chain combines TRBV2 with TRBJ1-1; D is possibly TRBD1 (6 bases). V was trimmed by 5 bases and J by 6 bases, leaving 13 bases between them. CDR1 SNHLY and CDR2 FYNNEI come from the germline V gene. CDR3 length: 13 residues. This chain's CDR3 is CASSMDSFSEAFF. The CDR3 DNA reads TGTGCCAGCAGTATGGACAGTTTCTCTGAAGCTTTCTTT.

The chain joins TRBV13 to TRBJ2-1; TRBD1 might be the D (6 bases). The CDR3 has 15 residues. The germline gives CDR1 PRHDT, CDR2 FYEKMQ (reference sequence). V was cut by 1 base and J by 9 bases, with 16 bases left in between. In DNA, the CDR3 is TGTGCCAGCAGCTTAGTACAGGGAGCCGGCGGTGAGCAGTTCTTC. Translation gives CASSLVQGAGGEQFF.

V usage is TRBV9 and J usage is TRBJ2-1; 9 bases fit TRBD2. Germline CDR1 is SGDLS and CDR2 is YYNGEE. The J segment lost 5 bases and the V segment lost 4 bases, leaving 10 bases of the junction unmatched. The CDR3 extends over 16 amino acids. The CDR3 loop reads CASSPRAGGPDNEQFF. The CDR3 DNA reads as TGTGCCAGCAGCCCCCGGGCGGGAGGGCCTGACAATGAGCAGTTCTTC.

In this sample, this clone turned up a few times. The CDR3 bases are TGTGCCAGCAGCCTCCGGACTAGCGGGGGCAACGAGCAGTACTTC. Translated: CASSLRTSGGNEQYF. The gene calls are TRBV5-4 and TRBJ2-7; 13 bases are a match to TRBD2. There are 15 residues in the CDR3. Unmatched junction bases numbered 6, after V lost 4 bases and J lost 5 bases. CDR1 and CDR2 (germline): SGHNT, YYREEE (reference sequence).

The V call is TRBV6-6, the J call TRBJ2-3; perhaps TRBD1 as D (5 bases). V gave up 6 bases and J gave up 0 bases, with 10 bases separating them. In germline, CDR1 is MNHNY, CDR2 SVGAGI (reference sequence). This CDR3 is 14 amino acids long. CDR3 protein: CASRWGSSTDTQYF. The CDR3 nucleotides read TGTGCCAGCAGGTGGGGCAGCAGCACAGATACGCAGTATTTT.

This CDR3 reads CASNPTGTSDKNIQYF. CDR3 in DNA: TGTGCCAGCAACCCCACAGGGACTAGCGATAAAAACATTCAGTACTTC. The V gene is TRBV28, the J gene TRBJ2-4; 10 bases map to TRBD2. The CDR3 covers 16 residues. CDR1 MDHEN and CDR2 SYDVKM come from the germline V gene. V lost 7 bases to trimming and J lost 4 bases; unmatched junction nucleotides: 10.

Here the CDR3 DNA reads TGTGCCAGCTCACCATGGGACACCGGCTTCGGTGCAACTAATGAAAAACTGTTTTTT. Translated: CASSPWDTGFGATNEKLFF. The chain is built from TRBV18 and TRBJ1-4, with D perhaps matching TRBD1 (6 bases). Between the trimmed V and J ends, which lost 2 bases and 0 bases, there was a span of 19 bases. The CDR3 is made up of 19 amino acids. Per the germline V gene, CDR1 is KGHSH and CDR2 is LQKENI.